The 17 T cell receptor beta chains below come from one sample, sequenced in a study of T cell repertoires in cytomegalovirus infection. TCRdb re-called the reads with MiXCR, one entry per CDR3 protein. The repertoire holds around 71,000 distinct CDR3 sequences, with 20% to 25% as singletons. These receptors have no known antigen. This specimen consisted of CD8+ T cells from cultured PBMCs, obtained from culture after CMV antigen stimulation. Receptors originate from a human donor in good health (CMV status not recorded). Some clones in this sample may be carry-over from other donors' samples.

The table lists this clonotype with a few counts. V is TRBV15 and J is TRBJ1-2; D is unclear. There are 15 residues in the CDR3. Trimming took off 5 bases at V and 1 base at J, with 14 bases between the two ends. The germline gives CDR1 LNHNV, CDR2 YYDKDF (reference sequence). This chain's CDR3 is CATSPREALNYGYTF. Here the CDR3 DNA reads TGTGCCACCAGCCCCCGGGAGGCCCTTAACTATGGCTACACCTTC. Full variable domain (missing parts from reference TRBV15 and TRBJ1-2): DAMVIQNPRYQVTQFGKPVTLSCSQTLNHNVMYWYQQKSSQAPKLLFHYYDKDFNNEADTPDNFQSRRPNTSFCFLDIRSPGLGDTAMYLCATSPREALNYGYTFGSGTRLTVV.

This sequence joins TRBV12-5 and TRBJ2-1, with 9 bases fitting TRBD1. Germline lookup yields CDR1 LGHNT and CDR2 FRNRAP. V lost 6 bases to trimming and J lost 3 bases; unmatched junction nucleotides: 6. This CDR3 is built from 15 residues. The CDR3 nucleotides are TGTGCTAGTGGCGCGGACAGGGGACGCTACAATGAGCAGTTCTTC. This codes for CASGADRGRYNEQFF. The entire variable domain, with the rest obtained from reference TRBV12-5 and TRBJ2-1, is as follows: DARVTQTPRHKVTEMGQEVTMRCQPILGHNTVFWYRQTMMQGLELLAYFRNRAPLDDSGMPKDRFSAEMPDATLATLKIQPSEPRDSAVYFCASGADRGRYNEQFFGPGTRLTVL.

This clonotype was observed a handful of times. This rearrangement joins TRBV7-6 to TRBJ2-1, with TRBD2 matching 9 bases. V was clipped by 3 bases and J by 3 bases; unmatched bases: 9. In germline, CDR1 is SGHVS, CDR2 FNYEAQ. This CDR3 region has 17 residues. The DNA of the CDR3 is TGTGCCAGCAGCTTCCGATTACCTAGCGGGGACTACAATGAGCAGTTCTTC. It yields the protein CASSFRLPSGDYNEQFF.

Only a few counts were recorded for this clonotype. This chain links TRBV7-9 with TRBJ2-2, with 7 nucleotides matching TRBD2. CDR3 length equals 17 residues. Germline CDR1 is SEHNR and CDR2 is FQNEAQ (reference sequence). The V segment lost 5 bases and the J segment 3 bases; nucleotides outside the gene matches: 12. The CDR3, as DNA: TGTGCCAGCAGCCCGCGCTACAGCGGGGCAGACACCGGGGAGCTGTTTTTT. Protein product: CASSPRYSGADTGELFF.

This clonotype was seen a few times. The chain has TRBV11-2 and TRBJ1-1; possible D gene TRBD1, 6 bases. There are 15 residues in the CDR3. The germline V gene encodes CDR1 SGHAT and CDR2 FQNNGV. Between the trimmed V and J ends, which lost 1 base and 7 bases, there was a span of 16 bases. For the CDR3, the DNA is TGTGCCAGCAGCTTAGCCCGACGAAAGGGGGGTGAAGCTTTCTTT. Its protein is CASSLARRKGGEAFF.

This clonotype was recorded a few times. The rearrangement links TRBV6-1 to TRBJ2-7; the D gene could be TRBD1 or TRBD2 (7 bases each). The V gene lost 1 base and the J gene lost 1 base, with 14 bases spanning the gap. CDR1 is MNHNS and CDR2 is SASEGT in the germline V gene. The CDR3 consists of 16 residues. The CDR3 loop reads CASSEGEGTASYEQYF. CDR3 nucleotide sequence: TGTGCCAGCAGTGAAGGGGAGGGGACAGCTTCCTACGAGCAGTACTTC.

The chain is built from TRBV4-1 and TRBJ1-5, with D possibly TRBD1 on 5 matching bases. The CDR3 loop spans 14 amino acids. The germline gives CDR1 MGHRA, CDR2 YSYEKL. V gave up 4 bases and J gave up 11 bases, with 18 bases separating them. The chain's CDR3 is CASSLFRDDGSQHF. The CDR3 DNA reads as TGCGCCAGCAGCCTTTTTCGGGACGATGGGTCCCAGCATTTT.

The gene calls are TRBV15 and TRBJ2-5; D unresolved. Trimming cost V 0 bases and J 5 bases, with 10 bases left between them. Germline CDR1 and CDR2: LNHNV and YYDKDF (reference sequence). This CDR3 is built from 14 residues. CDR3 region: CATSREISFETQYF. DNA of the CDR3: TGTGCCACCAGCAGAGAAATTAGCTTTGAGACCCAGTACTTC. Based on the CDR3 plus reference TRBV15 and TRBJ2-5, the full variable domain is DAMVIQNPRYQVTQFGKPVTLSCSQTLNHNVMYWYQQKSSQAPKLLFHYYDKDFNNEADTPDNFQSRRPNTSFCFLDIRSPGLGDTAMYLCATSREISFETQYFGPGTRLLVL.

This clonotype was observed a few times. The V call is TRBV28, the J call TRBJ2-7; 9 nucleotides match TRBD1. The CDR3 is made up of 16 amino acids. Germline CDR1 is MDHEN and CDR2 is SYDVKM. The ends lost 6 bases at V and 3 bases at J; junction bases unmatched: 12. The CDR3 DNA reads as TGTGCCAGCAGCTTCCCAGGACAGGGGAGCGACTACGAGCAGTACTTC. It translates to CASSFPGQGSDYEQYF.

This chain connects TRBV7-3 to TRBJ2-2; D remains ambiguous. The V gene's germline CDR1 is SGHTA and CDR2 FQGTGA. V was trimmed by 1 base and J by 5 bases, leaving 5 bases between them. The CDR3 has 13 residues. The CDR3 protein is CASSLMGTGELFF. The CDR3 nucleotides read TGTGCCAGCAGCTTAATGGGGACCGGGGAGCTGTTTTTT.

This clonotype appeared a few times. The genes are TRBV28 and TRBJ2-5, with D possibly being TRBD2 (5 bases). Germline lookup yields CDR1 MDHEN and CDR2 SYDVKM. Trimming stripped 1 base from V and 2 bases from J, with 14 bases between. The CDR3 extends over 16 amino acids. In nucleotides, the CDR3 is TGTGCCAGCAGTTTATTACAGCGGTTTCGGCAAGAGACCCAGTACTTC. Residues: CASSLLQRFRQETQYF.

There are a few counts of this clonotype. This chain connects TRBV6-2 or TRBV6-3 to TRBJ2-6; D unresolved. Germline CDR1 is MNHEY and CDR2 is SVGEGT. The CDR3 is made up of 15 amino acids. V was trimmed by 5 bases and J by 1 base, leaving 9 bases between them. The CDR3 DNA reads as TGTGCCAGCAGTGCCTATGTTTCTGGGGCCAACGTCCTGACTTTC. Translated, it gives CASSAYVSGANVLTF.

This chain connects TRBV7-6 to TRBJ1-3, with a possible D match to TRBD1 (6 bases). The CDR3 has 14 amino acids. Germline-derived CDR1 and CDR2 are SGHVS and FNYEAQ. V was pared by 3 bases and J by 7 bases, with 13 bases between. CDR3 sequence reads: CASSFPGHENTIYF. The DNA for the CDR3 is TGTGCCAGCAGCTTCCCGGGACACGAGAACACCATATATTTT.

This clonotype was seen more than once but under ten times. The chain recombines TRBV7-9 with TRBJ1-1; D remains unclear. Trimming pared 5 bases from V and 7 bases from J, leaving 11 bases between. The CDR3 length is 12 residues. The germline V gene has CDR1 SEHNR and CDR2 FQNEAQ (reference sequence). The CDR3 sequence is CASSIVISEAFF. The CDR3 nucleotides read TGTGCCAGCAGCATAGTAATCAGTGAAGCTTTCTTT. The full variable domain, completed using reference TRBV7-9 and TRBJ1-1, is DTGVSQNPRHKITKRGQNVTFRCDPISEHNRLYWYRQTLGQGPEFLTYFQNEAQLEKSRLLSDRFSAERPKGSFSTLEIQRTEQGDSAMYLCASSIVISEAFFGQGTRLTVV.

This chain uses TRBV19 with TRBJ2-1; D possibly corresponds to TRBD2 (6 bases). V lost 3 bases and J lost 0, with 9 bases in between. This CDR3 has 15 residues. CDR1 and CDR2 from the germline V gene are LNHDA and SQIVND (reference sequence). The CDR3 bases are TGTGCCAGTAGTATCAAGACTAGCTCCTACAATGAGCAGTTCTTC. The encoded protein is CASSIKTSSYNEQFF.

This clonotype was counted ten times or more. This chain connects TRBV7-2 to TRBJ2-2; tentatively, D is TRBD2 (6 bases). CDR1 and CDR2 (germline): SGHTA, FQGNSA. Deletions cut 1 base from V and 1 base from J, with 10 bases between. This CDR3 spans 16 amino acids. The CDR3 DNA sequence: TGTGCCAGCAGCTTAGTCGGGACTGAGAACACCGGGGAGCTGTTTTTT. Protein: CASSLVGTENTGELFF.

The CDR3 nucleotides are TGTGCCAGCCGGGACAGATCCTACGAGCAGTACTTC. Amino acids: CASRDRSYEQYF. The V call is TRBV7-9, the J call TRBJ2-7, with 7 bases identical to TRBD1. Unmatched junction bases numbered 2, after V lost 8 bases and J lost 1 base. Germline assignment: CDR1 SEHNR and CDR2 FQNEAQ (reference sequence). This CDR3 has 12 residues.